The rows below give T cell receptor beta chains drawn from one sample of a study of cytomegalovirus exposure and HLA in healthy donors. Using immunoSEQ multiplex PCR, the repertoire was profiled, and TCRdb retains in-frame clones only, with some absent. Of about 170,000 clones listed, 73% are singletons. The sample comprised PBMCs. These receptors were taken from a woman aged 18-30 years in good health and CMV-seropositive. The CDR3 runs from the conserved cysteine through the conserved F or W. D genes are given only for firm matches. Clone sizes are given selectively: once, few, many, or a class where the clone is expanded.

>TRBV5-1|-|TRBJ2-1|few
CASSDGGLMLHNEQFF
TGCGCCAGCAGCGATGGAGGGCTCATGCTCCACAATGAGCAGTTCTTC
>TRBV7-9|-|TRBJ2-7|-
CASSLTDWEEQYF
TGTGCCAGCAGCCTCACCGACTGGGAGGAGCAGTACTTC
>TRBV5-1|-|TRBJ2-5|-
CASRRRAGGPPETQYF
TGCGCCAGCAGGCGTCGGGCAGGGGGGCCCCCAGAGACCCAGTACTTC
>TRBV6-5|TRBD1|TRBJ2-4|-
CASSYIRQGILHF
TGTGCCAGCAGTTATATCCGACAGGGTATTTTGCACTTC
>TRBV18|-|TRBJ1-2|-
CASFPNRGANYGYTF
TGTGCCAGTTTCCCCAACCGGGGGGCTAACTATGGCTACACCTTC
>TRBV7-3|-|TRBJ2-7|-
CASSRTRGAGEQYF
TGTGCCAGCAGCCGGACCCGGGGGGCCGGAGAGCAGTACTTC
>TRBV30|TRBD2|TRBJ2-7|-
CAWSRGVRDEQYF
TGTGCCTGGAGTCGGGGGGTGCGAGACGAGCAGTACTTC
>TRBV5-4|-|TRBJ1-1|once
CASSPIRGAGTEAFF
TGTGCCAGCAGCCCTATTAGAGGGGCGGGGACTGAAGCTTTCTTT
>TRBV5-6|-|TRBJ2-1|-
CASSLTTGSSYNEQFF
TGTGCCAGCAGCTTGACTACAGGGAGCTCCTACAATGAGCAGTTCTTC
>TRBV14|-|TRBJ1-3|-
CASSAPIGVSGNTIYF
TGTGCCAGCAGTGCGCCGATCGGAGTCTCTGGAAACACCATATATTTT
>TRBV6-5|TRBD1|TRBJ1-6|-
CAGTGGTVYNSPLHF
TGTGCCGGAACAGGGGGCACGGTCTATAATTCACCCCTCCACTTT
>TRBV30|-|TRBJ2-7|-
CAWSVQSGYEQYF
TGTGCCTGGAGTGTACAATCAGGGTACGAGCAGTACTTC
>TRBV7-3|-|TRBJ1-1|few
CASSLTGGNTEAFF
TGTGCCAGCAGCTTAACTGGAGGGAACACTGAAGCTTTCTTT
>TRBV5-7|-|TRBJ1-5|-
CASSVGGLGNQPQHF
TGTGCCAGCAGCGTTGGAGGGTTGGGCAATCAGCCCCAGCATTTT
>TRBV9|-|TRBJ2-3|-
CASSVGASDFTDTQYF
TGTGCCAGCAGCGTAGGGGCTAGCGACTTCACAGATACGCAGTATTTT
>TRBV7-9|TRBD1|TRBJ2-3|once
CSSSAYRDRVINTQYF
TGTTCCAGCAGCGCTTACCGGGACAGGGTGATAAATACGCAGTATTTT
>TRBV5-1|TRBD1|TRBJ1-1|once
CASSSTGGLFSGTEAFF
TGCGCCAGCAGCTCTACAGGGGGCTTGTTTAGTGGCACTGAAGCTTTCTTT
>TRBV6-1|TRBD1|TRBJ1-1|-
CASILDRVNTEAFF
TGTGCCAGCATTCTGGACAGGGTGAACACTGAAGCTTTCTTT
>TRBV6-1|TRBD1|TRBJ1-1|-
CASRGYRGDTEAFF
TGTGCCAGCAGGGGCTACAGGGGAGACACTGAAGCTTTCTTT
>TRBV12-5|-|TRBJ2-1|-
CASGLDPQGRPYNEQFF
TGTGCTAGTGGTTTGGACCCACAGGGACGTCCCTACAATGAGCAGTTCTTC
>TRBV7-8|-|TRBJ2-1|-
CASSFLPIYYNEQFF
TGTGCCAGCAGCTTTCTTCCCATCTACTACAATGAGCAGTTCTTC
>TRBV6-5|-|TRBJ1-2|-
CASRQAGGRGYTF
TGTGCCAGCAGACAGGCAGGCGGAAGAGGCTACACCTTC
>TRBV5-5|-|TRBJ1-6|-
CASSLRDTLSPLHF
TGTGCCAGCAGCTTGCGTGATACTCTTTCACCCCTCCACTTT
>TRBV13|-|TRBJ2-1|few
CASSIRQVNLQFF
TGTGCCAGCAGCATACGACAGGTGAACTTGCAGTTCTTC
>TRBV30|-|TRBJ2-4|-
CACLSVIAKNIQYF
TGTGCCTGCCTGTCGGTAATAGCCAAAAACATTCAGTACTTC
>TRBV6-4|-|TRBJ2-1|few
CASSESGESSYNEQFF
TGTGCCAGCAGTGAGTCCGGGGAAAGCTCCTACAATGAGCAGTTCTTC
>TRBV19|-|TRBJ1-5|-
CASSPQGGGNQPQHF
TGTGCCAGTAGTCCCCAGGGAGGCGGCAATCAGCCCCAGCATTTT
>TRBV6-6|-|TRBJ2-5|-
CASSYGRVEQETQYF
TGTGCCAGCAGTTACGGTCGAGTTGAGCAAGAGACCCAGTACTTC
>TRBV27|TRBD1|TRBJ1-1|few
CASSLSIPGQAESDTEAFF
TGTGCCAGCAGTCTAAGTATACCGGGACAGGCGGAATCGGACACTGAAGCTTTCTTT
>TRBV7-2|TRBD2|TRBJ2-1|-
CASSLVAGGGNEQFF
TGTGCCAGCAGCTTAGTAGCGGGGGGAGGGAATGAGCAGTTCTTC
>TRBV2|-|TRBJ2-5|once
CASRRQETQYF
TGTGCCAGCAGGCGACAAGAGACCCAGTACTTC
>TRBV4-3|TRBD2|TRBJ2-3|-
CASSQDWLAGGDTDTQYF
TGCGCCAGCAGCCAAGATTGGCTAGCGGGGGGGGACACAGATACGCAGTATTTT
>TRBV30|TRBD1|TRBJ1-1|-
CALGQMNTEAFF
TGTGCCCTGGGACAGATGAACACTGAAGCTTTCTTT
>TRBV7-8|TRBD1|TRBJ2-1|-
CASSLGGTGNEQFF
TGTGCCAGCAGCTTAGGGGGGACAGGAAATGAGCAGTTCTTC
>TRBV9|-|TRBJ2-2|few
CASSHPRLAPNTGELFF
TGTGCCAGCAGCCATCCAAGGCTAGCTCCAAACACCGGGGAGCTGTTTTTT
>TRBV7-9|-|TRBJ1-2|-
CSSSLDRGGDYGYTF
TGTTCCAGCAGCTTAGATCGGGGAGGCGACTATGGCTACACCTTC
>TRBV9|TRBD2|TRBJ2-1|-
CASSDRLAGGLGNEQFF
TGTGCCAGCAGCGACCGACTAGCGGGGGGGCTAGGGAATGAGCAGTTCTTC
>TRBV5-1|-|TRBJ1-1|-
CASSAAGSMNTEAFF
TGCGCCAGCAGCGCCGCTGGCAGTATGAACACTGAAGCTTTCTTT
>TRBV7-9|TRBD2|TRBJ2-2|-
CASSYVLTSGGTGELFF
TGTGCCAGCAGCTACGTGTTGACTAGCGGGGGGACCGGGGAGCTGTTTTTT
>TRBV7-6|-|TRBJ2-5|-
CASQKRAQETQYF
TGTGCCAGTCAGAAGCGGGCCCAAGAGACCCAGTACTTC
>TRBV9|-|TRBJ1-2|-
CASSVGPGNYGYTF
TGTGCCAGCAGCGTGGGCCCTGGAAACTATGGCTACACCTTC
>TRBV5-1|-|TRBJ2-7|few
CASSSTGKNPYEQYF
TGCGCCAGCAGCTCAACAGGGAAGAACCCCTACGAGCAGTACTTC
>TRBV28|-|TRBJ2-2|-
CASSQNTGELFF
TGTGCCAGCAGTCAGAACACCGGGGAGCTGTTTTTT
>TRBV30|TRBD2|TRBJ2-5|-
CAWSKLAGLAQYF
TGTGCCTGGAGTAAACTAGCGGGGCTTGCCCAGTACTTC